This T cell receptor beta chain emerged from a study of monozygotic twins with inflammatory bowel disease. Findings of the study overall: Especially with disease activity, IBD patients shared fewer clonotypes with others than healthy twins did. Whereas healthy co-twins had higher TCRbeta diversity (inverse Simpson), IBD patients had lower diversity.

The germline gives CDR1 GTSNPN, CDR2 SVGIG (reference sequence). CDR3 length equals 13 residues. Per sample, reverse transcription was split into eight reactions. The study subjected TCRalpha and TCRbeta cDNA to two nested PCRs of around 15 and 9 cycles. TCRdb re-called the 5' RACE reads and catalogs CDR3 proteins one per entry, DNA excluded. This sample's clone table lists approximately 420,000 distinct CDR3 sequences. Remarks on this clonotype: Its specificity is unknown.

The origin of this receptor is a human donor with ulcerative colitis or Crohn's disease, or a healthy co-twin of an affected twin (not recorded which). This sequence joins TRBV30 and TRBJ1-4; with no DNA, the TCRdb D assignment of TRBD1 cannot be verified. Sequencing input: blood. The CDR3 reads CAWNHRGHEKLFF. The variable domain in full, with the rest retrieved from reference TRBV30 and TRBJ1-4, is SQTIHQWPATLVQPVGSPLSLECTVEGTSNPNLYWYRQAAGRGLQLLFYSVGIGQISSEVPQNLSASRPQDRQFILSSKKLLLSDSGFYLCAWNHRGHEKLFFGSGTQLSVL.